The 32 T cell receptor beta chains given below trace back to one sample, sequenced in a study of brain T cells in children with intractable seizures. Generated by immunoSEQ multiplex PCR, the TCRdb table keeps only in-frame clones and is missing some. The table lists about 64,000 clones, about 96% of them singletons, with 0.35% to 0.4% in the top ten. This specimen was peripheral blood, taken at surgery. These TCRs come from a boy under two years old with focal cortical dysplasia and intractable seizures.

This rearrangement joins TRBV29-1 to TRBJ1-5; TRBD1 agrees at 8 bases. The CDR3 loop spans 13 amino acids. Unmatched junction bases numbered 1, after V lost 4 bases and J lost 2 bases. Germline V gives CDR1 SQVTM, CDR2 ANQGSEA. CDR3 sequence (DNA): TGCAGCGTTGTACAGGGGGGCAATCAGCCCCAGCATTTT. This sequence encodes CSVVQGGNQPQHF. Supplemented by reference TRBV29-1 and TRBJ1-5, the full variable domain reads SAVISQKPSRDICQRGTSLTIQCQVDSQVTMMFWYRQQPGQSLTLIATANQGSEATYESGFVIDKFPISRPNLTFSTLTVSNMSPEDSSIYLCSVVQGGNQPQHFGDGTRLSIL.

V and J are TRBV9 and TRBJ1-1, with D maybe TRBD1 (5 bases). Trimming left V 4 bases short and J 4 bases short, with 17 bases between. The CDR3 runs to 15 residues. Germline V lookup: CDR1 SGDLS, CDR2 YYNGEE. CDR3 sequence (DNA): TGTGCCAGCAGCCCAAACTTGGGGGGAAGCACTGAAGCTTTCTTT. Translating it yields CASSPNLGGSTEAFF.

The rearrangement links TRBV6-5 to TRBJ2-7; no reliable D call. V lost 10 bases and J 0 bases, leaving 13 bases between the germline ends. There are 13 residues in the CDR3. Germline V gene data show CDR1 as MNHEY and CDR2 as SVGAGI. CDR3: CATLDQLSYEQYF. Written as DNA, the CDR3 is TGTGCCACCTTGGACCAGCTCTCCTACGAGCAGTACTTC.

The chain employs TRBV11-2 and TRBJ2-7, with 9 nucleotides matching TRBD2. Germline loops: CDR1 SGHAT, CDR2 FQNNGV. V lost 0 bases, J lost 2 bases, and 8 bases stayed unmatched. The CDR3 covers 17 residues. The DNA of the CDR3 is TGTGCCAGCAGCTTAGAATCCCCCCGGACTAGCGCCTACGAGCAGTACTTC. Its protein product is CASSLESPRTSAYEQYF. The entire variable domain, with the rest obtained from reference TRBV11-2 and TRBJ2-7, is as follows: EAGVAQSPRYKIIEKRQSVAFWCNPISGHATLYWYQQILGQGPKLLIQFQNNGVVDDSQLPKDRFSAERLKGVDSTLKIQPAKLEDSAVYLCASSLESPRTSAYEQYFGPGTRLTVT.

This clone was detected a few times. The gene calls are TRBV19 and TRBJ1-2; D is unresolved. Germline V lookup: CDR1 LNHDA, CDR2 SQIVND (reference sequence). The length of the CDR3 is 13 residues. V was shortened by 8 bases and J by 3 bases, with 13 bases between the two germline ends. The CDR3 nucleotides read TGTGCCAGTTCACCCCAGCGGGACTATGGCTACACCTTC. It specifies CASSPQRDYGYTF.

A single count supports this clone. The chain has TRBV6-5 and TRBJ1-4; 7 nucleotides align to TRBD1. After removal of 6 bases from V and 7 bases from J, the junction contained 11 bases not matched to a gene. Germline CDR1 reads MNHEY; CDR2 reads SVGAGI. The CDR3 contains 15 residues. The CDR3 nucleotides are TGTGCCAGCAGCGAGGAGGCAGGGGGGATTGAAAAACTGTTTTTT. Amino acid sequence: CASSEEAGGIEKLFF.

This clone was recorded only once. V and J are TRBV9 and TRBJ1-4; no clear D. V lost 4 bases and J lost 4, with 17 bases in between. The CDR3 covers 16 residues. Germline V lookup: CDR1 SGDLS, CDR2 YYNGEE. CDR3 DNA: TGTGCCAGCAGCCCCAACGCTCGAAGTATTAATGAAAAACTGTTTTTT. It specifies CASSPNARSINEKLFF.

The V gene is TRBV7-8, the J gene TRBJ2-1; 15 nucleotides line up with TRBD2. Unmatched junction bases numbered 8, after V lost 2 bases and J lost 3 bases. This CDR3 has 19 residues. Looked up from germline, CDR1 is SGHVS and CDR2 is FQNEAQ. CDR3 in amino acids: CASSLWGLAGGNGYNEQFF. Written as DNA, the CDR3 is TGTGCCAGCAGCTTATGGGGACTAGCGGGAGGAAATGGCTACAATGAGCAGTTCTTC.

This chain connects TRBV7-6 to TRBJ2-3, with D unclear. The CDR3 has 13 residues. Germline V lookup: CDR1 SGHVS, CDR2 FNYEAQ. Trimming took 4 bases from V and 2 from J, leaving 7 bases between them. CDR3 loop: CASSSPLTDTQYF. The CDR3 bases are TGTGCCAGCAGCTCACCGCTCACAGATACGCAGTATTTT.

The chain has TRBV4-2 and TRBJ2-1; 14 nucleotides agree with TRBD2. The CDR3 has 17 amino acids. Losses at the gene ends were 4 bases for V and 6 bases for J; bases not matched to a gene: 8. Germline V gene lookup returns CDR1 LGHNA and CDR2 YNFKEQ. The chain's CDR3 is CASSLRGLAGGGNEQFF. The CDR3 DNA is TGTGCCAGCAGCCTACGAGGACTAGCGGGGGGAGGCAATGAGCAGTTCTTC.

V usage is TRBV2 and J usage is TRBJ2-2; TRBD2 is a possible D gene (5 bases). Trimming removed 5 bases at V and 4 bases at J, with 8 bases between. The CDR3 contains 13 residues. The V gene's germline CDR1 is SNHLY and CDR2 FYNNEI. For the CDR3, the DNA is TGTGCCAGCAGTAGGGAGCCCACCGGGGAGCTGTTTTTT. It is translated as CASSREPTGELFF.

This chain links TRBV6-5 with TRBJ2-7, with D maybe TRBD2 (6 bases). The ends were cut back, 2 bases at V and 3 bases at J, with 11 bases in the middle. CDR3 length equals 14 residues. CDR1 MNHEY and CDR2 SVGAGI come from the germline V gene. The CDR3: CASSYGGNSYEQYF. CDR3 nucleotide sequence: TGTGCCAGCAGTTACGGCGGGAATAGCTACGAGCAGTACTTC.

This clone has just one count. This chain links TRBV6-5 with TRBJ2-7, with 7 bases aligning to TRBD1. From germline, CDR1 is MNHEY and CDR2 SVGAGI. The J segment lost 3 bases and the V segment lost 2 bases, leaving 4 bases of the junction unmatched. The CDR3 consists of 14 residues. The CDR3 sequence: CASSYPDRYYEQYF. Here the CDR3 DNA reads TGTGCCAGCAGTTACCCGGACAGGTACTACGAGCAGTACTTC.

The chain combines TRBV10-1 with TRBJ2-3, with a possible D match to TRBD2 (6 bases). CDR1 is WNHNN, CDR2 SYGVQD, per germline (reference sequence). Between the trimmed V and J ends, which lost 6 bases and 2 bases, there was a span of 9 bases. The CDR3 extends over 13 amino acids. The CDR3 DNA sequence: TGCGCCAGCAGCGGGGGACCCACAGATACGCAGTATTTT. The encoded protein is CASSGGPTDTQYF.

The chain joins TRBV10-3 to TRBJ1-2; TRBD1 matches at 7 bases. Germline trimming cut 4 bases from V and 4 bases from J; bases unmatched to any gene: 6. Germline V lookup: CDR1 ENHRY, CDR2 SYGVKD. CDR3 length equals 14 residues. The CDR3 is CAISGGGGSYGYTF. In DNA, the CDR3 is TGTGCCATCAGTGGTGGAGGGGGCAGCTATGGCTACACCTTC.

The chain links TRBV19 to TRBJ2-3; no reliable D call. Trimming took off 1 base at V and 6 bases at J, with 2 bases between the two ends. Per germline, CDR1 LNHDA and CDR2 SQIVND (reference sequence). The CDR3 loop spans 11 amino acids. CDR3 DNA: TGTGCCAGTAGTATAGGTGATACGCAGTATTTT. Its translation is CASSIGDTQYF.

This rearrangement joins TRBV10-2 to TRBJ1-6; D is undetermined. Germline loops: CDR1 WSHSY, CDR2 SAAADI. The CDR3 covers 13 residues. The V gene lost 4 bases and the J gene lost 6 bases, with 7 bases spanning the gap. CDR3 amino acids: CASSGRTNSPLHF. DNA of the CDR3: TGCGCCAGCAGTGGCCGGACTAATTCACCCCTCCACTTT.

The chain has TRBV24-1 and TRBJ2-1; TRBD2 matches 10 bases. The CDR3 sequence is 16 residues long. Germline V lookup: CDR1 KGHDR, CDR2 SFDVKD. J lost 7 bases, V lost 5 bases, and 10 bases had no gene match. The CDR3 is CATSAKRLTSGNEQFF. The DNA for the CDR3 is TGTGCCACCAGTGCGAAACGGTTGACTAGCGGGAATGAGCAGTTCTTC.

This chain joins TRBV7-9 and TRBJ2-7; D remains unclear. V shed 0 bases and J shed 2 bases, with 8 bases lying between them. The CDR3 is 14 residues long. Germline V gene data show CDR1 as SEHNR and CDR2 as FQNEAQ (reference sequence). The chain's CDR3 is CASSLAGLTYEQYF. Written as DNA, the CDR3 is TGTGCCAGCAGCTTAGCGGGCTTAACCTACGAGCAGTACTTC.

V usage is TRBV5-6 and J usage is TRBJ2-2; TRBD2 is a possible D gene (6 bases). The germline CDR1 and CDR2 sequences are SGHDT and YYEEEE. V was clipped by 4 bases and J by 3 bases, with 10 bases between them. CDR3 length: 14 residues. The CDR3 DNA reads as TGTGCCAGCAGCCTAACGGGAGACACCGGGGAGCTGTTTTTT. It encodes CASSLTGDTGELFF.

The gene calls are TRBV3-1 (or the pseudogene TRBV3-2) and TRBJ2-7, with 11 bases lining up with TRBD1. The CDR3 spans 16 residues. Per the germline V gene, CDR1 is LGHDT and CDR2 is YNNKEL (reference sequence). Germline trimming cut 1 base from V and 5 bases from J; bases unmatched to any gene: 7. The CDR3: CASSQGYRTGGHEQYF. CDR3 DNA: TGTGCCAGCAGCCAAGGGTATAGGACAGGGGGCCACGAGCAGTACTTC.

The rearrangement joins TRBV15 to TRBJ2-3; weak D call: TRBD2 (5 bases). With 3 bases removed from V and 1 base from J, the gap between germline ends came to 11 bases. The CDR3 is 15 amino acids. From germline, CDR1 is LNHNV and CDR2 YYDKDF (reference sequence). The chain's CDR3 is CATSSLTRGTDTQYF. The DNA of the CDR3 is TGTGCCACCAGCAGCCTAACGAGGGGCACAGATACGCAGTATTTT.

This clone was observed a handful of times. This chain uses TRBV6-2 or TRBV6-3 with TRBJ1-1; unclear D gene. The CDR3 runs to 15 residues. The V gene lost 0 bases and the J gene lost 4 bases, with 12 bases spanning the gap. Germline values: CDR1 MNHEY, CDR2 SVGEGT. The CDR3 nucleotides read TGTGCCAGCAGTTACTCGGAGGTCGTCGGCACTGAAGCTTTCTTT. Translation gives CASSYSEVVGTEAFF.

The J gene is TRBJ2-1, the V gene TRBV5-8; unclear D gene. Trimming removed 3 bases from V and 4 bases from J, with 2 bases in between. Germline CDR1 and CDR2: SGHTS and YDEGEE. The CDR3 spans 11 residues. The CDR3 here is CASSYYNEQFF. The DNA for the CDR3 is TGTGCCAGCAGCTATTACAATGAGCAGTTCTTC.

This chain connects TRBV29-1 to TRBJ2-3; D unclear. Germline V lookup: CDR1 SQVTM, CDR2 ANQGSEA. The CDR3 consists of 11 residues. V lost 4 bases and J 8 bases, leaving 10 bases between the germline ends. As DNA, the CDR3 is TGCAGCGTTGTGGCTGGAGTTACGCAGTATTTT. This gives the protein CSVVAGVTQYF.

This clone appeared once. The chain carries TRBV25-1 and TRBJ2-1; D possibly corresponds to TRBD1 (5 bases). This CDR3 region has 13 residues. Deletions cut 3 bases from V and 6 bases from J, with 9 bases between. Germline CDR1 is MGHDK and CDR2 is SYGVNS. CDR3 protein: CASSESGINEQFF. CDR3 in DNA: TGTGCCAGCAGTGAGTCAGGGATCAATGAGCAGTTCTTC.

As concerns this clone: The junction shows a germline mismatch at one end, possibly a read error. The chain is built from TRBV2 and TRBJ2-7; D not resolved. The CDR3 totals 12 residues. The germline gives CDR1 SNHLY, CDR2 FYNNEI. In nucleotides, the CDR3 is TGTGCCAGCAGGGAAGATCTGTACGAGCAGTACTTC. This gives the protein CASREDLYEQYF.

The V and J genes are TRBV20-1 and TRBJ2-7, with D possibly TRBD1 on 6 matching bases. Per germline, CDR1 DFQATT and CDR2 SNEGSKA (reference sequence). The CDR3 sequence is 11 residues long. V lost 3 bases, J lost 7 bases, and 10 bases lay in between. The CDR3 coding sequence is TGCAGTGCTAGGCGAGGGGGAGAGCAGTACTTC. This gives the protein CSARRGGEQYF.

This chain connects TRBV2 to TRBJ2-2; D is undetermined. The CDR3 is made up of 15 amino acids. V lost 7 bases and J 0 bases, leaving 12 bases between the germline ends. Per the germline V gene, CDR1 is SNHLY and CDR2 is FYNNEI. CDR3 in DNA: TGTGCCAGCATACGAGGACGCGCGAACACCGGGGAGCTGTTTTTT. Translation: CASIRGRANTGELFF.

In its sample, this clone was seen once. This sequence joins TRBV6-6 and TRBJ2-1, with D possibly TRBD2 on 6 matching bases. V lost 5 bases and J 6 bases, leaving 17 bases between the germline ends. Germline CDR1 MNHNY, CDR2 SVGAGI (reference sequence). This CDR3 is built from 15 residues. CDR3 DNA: TGTGCCAGCAGTCGTCCGGTAGCGGACCCCAATGAGCAGTTCTTC. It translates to CASSRPVADPNEQFF.

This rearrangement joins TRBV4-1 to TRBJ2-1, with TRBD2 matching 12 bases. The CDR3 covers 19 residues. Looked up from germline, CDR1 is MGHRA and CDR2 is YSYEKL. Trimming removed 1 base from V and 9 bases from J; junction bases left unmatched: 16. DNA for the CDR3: TGCGCCAGCAGCCAAGGACCCCTCCCCCTAGCGGGAGGGATGGGTGAGCAGTTCTTC. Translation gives CASSQGPLPLAGGMGEQFF.

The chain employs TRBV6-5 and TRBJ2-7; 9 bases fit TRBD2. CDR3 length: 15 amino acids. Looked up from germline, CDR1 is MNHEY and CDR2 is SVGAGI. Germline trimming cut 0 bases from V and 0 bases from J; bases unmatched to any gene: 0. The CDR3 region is CASSYSSGSSYEQYF. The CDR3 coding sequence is TGTGCCAGCAGTTACTCTAGCGGGAGCTCCTACGAGCAGTACTTC.